The rows below give T cell receptor beta chains drawn from one sample of a study of CD8 T cells in ankylosing spondylitis. TCRdb re-called the 5' RACE reads with MiXCR, one entry per CDR3 protein. The sample yields around 150,000 distinct CDR3 sequences, 30% to 35% seen once. Sequenced sample: synovial fluid, either unsorted or a sorted T cell fraction (not recorded which). Receptors were obtained from a male donor with ankylosing spondylitis. Each CDR3 is given without its conserved first and last residue. The order of the fields is V gene, CDR3 protein.

V: TRBV20-1
CDR3: SAVGGGNGYGYT

V: TRBV12-3/TRBV12-4
CDR3: ASRSRGGSDTQY

V: TRBV5-1
CDR3: ASSLTGGPDTQY

V: TRBV7-9
CDR3: ASSSRASSTSDTQY

V: TRBV24-1
CDR3: ATSDSSGGANYNEQF

V: TRBV29-1
CDR3: SVQSGTGGGLYGGLTGELF

V: TRBV18
CDR3: ASSPPGDTALYGYT

V: TRBV10-3
CDR3: AISEPADKVNTEAF

V: TRBV6-6
CDR3: ASSQKTAYGYT

V: TRBV4-1
CDR3: ASSQGRGVVTDTQY

V: TRBV9
CDR3: ASSALTGTEAF

V: TRBV7-9
CDR3: ASSLRGGQGAFAEAF

V: TRBV12-3/TRBV12-4
CDR3: ASSSPGNQHTGELF

V: TRBV5-1
CDR3: ASSLGGIITEAF

V: TRBV5-1
CDR3: ASSIGRDEQF

V: TRBV12-3/TRBV12-4
CDR3: ASSPRDISTGELF

V: TRBV2
CDR3: ASSESGLYYEQY